The source of this TCR beta chain is a study of T cell changes during pregnancy in multiple sclerosis. Clones were sequenced by immunoSEQ multiplex PCR, and TCRdb holds only the in-frame ones, with some missing. The table has around 61,000 clones, approximately 90% seen once. This CDR3 spans 14 amino acids. J lost 3 bases, V lost 5 bases, and 3 bases had no gene match. The germline V gene has CDR1 SSHAT and CDR2 FNYEAQ (reference sequence). This receptor was obtained from a human donor whose cells served as feeder cells for cultures in a pregnancy study. V gene TRBV7-7 combines with J gene TRBJ2-3, with TRBD2 matching 9 bases. Sequencing was done on a sample of peripheral blood from another person, used as feeder cells. The CDR3 sequence is CASSRTSATDTQYF. In nucleotides, the CDR3 is TGTGCCAGCAGCCGGACTAGCGCAACAGATACGCAGTATTTT. Full variable domain (outside the CDR3, taken from reference TRBV7-7 and TRBJ2-3): GAGVSQSPRYKVTKRGQDVTLRCDPISSHATLYWYQQALGQGPEFLTYFNYEAQPDKSGLPSDRFSAERPEGSISTLTIQRTEQRDSAMYRCASSRTSATDTQYFGPGTRLTVL.